These 13 T cell receptor beta chains came from one sample sequenced in a study of OX40 agonist ivuxolimab in advanced cancers. The assay was immunoSEQ multiplex PCR, and TCRdb's table has in-frame clones only and misses some. The repertoire has tens of thousands of clones, roughly 80% of them found once; the top ten carry less than 2.5%. Specimen: CD4+ or CD8+ T cells sorted from blood, collected in a trial of the OX40 agonist ivuxolimab. The source is an adult with an advanced solid tumor such as melanoma, head and neck, liver or kidney cancer.

The rearrangement uses TRBV21-1 and TRBJ2-2. TRBV21-1 is a recognized pseudogene. CDR3 length: 17 residues. The DNA of the CDR3 is TGTGCCAGCCGAAGGCCTCCTTTGCGTCAGAACACCGGGGAGCTGTTTTTT. It is translated as CASRRPPLRQNTGELFF.

The V call is TRBV19, the J call TRBJ2-7; TRBD1 agrees at 8 bases. CDR1 LNHDA and CDR2 SQIVND come from the germline V gene (reference sequence). Trimming at V came to 6 bases and at J to 4 bases, leaving 8 bases not matched to a gene. CDR3 length: 14 amino acids. CDR3 sequence: CASRMTGVAYEQYF. The CDR3 nucleotides read TGTGCCAGTAGGATGACAGGGGTGGCGTACGAGCAGTACTTC. Variable domain in full (rest from reference TRBV19 and TRBJ2-7): DGGITQSPKYLFRKEGQNVTLSCEQNLNHDAMYWYRQDPGQGLRLIYYSQIVNDFQKGDIAEGYSVSREKKESFPLTVTSAQKNPTAFYLCASRMTGVAYEQYFGPGTRLTVT.

The V call is TRBV27, the J call TRBJ2-3; 7 bases map to TRBD2. V shed 6 bases, J shed 1 base, and the junction held 7 bases outside the gene matches. CDR1 and CDR2 from the germline V gene are MNHEY and SMNVEV (reference sequence). The CDR3 contains 15 residues. The CDR3 spells CASSTGTTRTDTQYF. CDR3 coding DNA: TGTGCCAGCAGCACCGGGACTACCCGCACAGATACGCAGTATTTT.

This chain links TRBV2 with TRBJ2-1; D unclear. Germline V gene lookup returns CDR1 SNHLY and CDR2 FYNNEI. This CDR3 has 14 residues. The V gene lost 7 bases and the J gene lost 0 bases, with 10 bases spanning the gap. As DNA, the CDR3 is TGTGCCAGCAACGGACCAAGCTCCTACAATGAGCAGTTCTTC. As protein: CASNGPSSYNEQFF.

The chain employs TRBV21-1 and TRBJ2-1; the table's D call, TRBD1, was not checked against the DNA. TRBV21-1 is given as a pseudogene. The CDR3 length is 16 residues. The CDR3 is CASSKDRVGVDNEQFF. The CDR3 DNA follows: TGTGCCAGCAGCAAAGACAGGGTCGGCGTGGACAATGAGCAGTTCTTC.

This chain links TRBV6-6 with TRBJ2-7; 7 positions match TRBD2. This CDR3 has 12 amino acids. Germline CDR1 reads MNHNY; CDR2 reads SVGAGI (reference sequence). V was pared by 7 bases and J by 7 bases, with 7 bases of the junction left unmatched. The CDR3 DNA reads TGTGCCAGCAACTCCGGGAGGCTAGAGCAGTACTTC. This sequence encodes CASNSGRLEQYF.

V and J are TRBV7-2 and TRBJ2-2, with D possibly being TRBD2 (8 bases). The CDR3 has 16 amino acids. CDR1 and CDR2 (germline): SGHTA, FQGNSA. Trimming took off 6 bases at V and 4 bases at J, with 18 bases between the two ends. As DNA, the CDR3 is TGTGCCAGCAGAGGGGGCACTAGCGGCTTCACCGGGGAGCTGTTTTTT. Amino acid sequence: CASRGGTSGFTGELFF. Combining the CDR3 with reference TRBV7-2 and TRBJ2-2 gives the whole variable domain GAGVSQSPSNKVTEKGKDVELRCDPISGHTALYWYRQSLGQGLEFLIYFQGNSAPDKSGLPSDRFSAERTGGSVSTLTIQRTQQEDSAVYLCASRGGTSGFTGELFFGEGSRLTVL.

The V gene is TRBV28, the J gene TRBJ1-2; 9 bases line up with TRBD1. With 4 bases clipped from V and 4 bases from J, the junction kept 10 bases outside the gene matches. This CDR3 is 16 amino acids long. The germline CDR1 and CDR2 sequences are MDHEN and SYDVKM. Written as DNA, the CDR3 is TGTGCCAGCAGTTCCACAGACAGGGGGTCGGGCTATGGCTACACCTTC. This gives the protein CASSSTDRGSGYGYTF.

The chain recombines TRBV4-1 with TRBJ2-1; tentative D call: TRBD2 (6 bases). The CDR3 is 15 residues long. V was trimmed by 0 bases and J by 2 bases, leaving 8 bases between them. Germline-derived CDR1 and CDR2 are MGHRA and YSYEKL. The CDR3 nucleotides are TGCGCCAGCAGCCAAGATGGGGGGACCTACAATGAGCAGTTCTTC. Encoded protein: CASSQDGGTYNEQFF.

The chain joins TRBV30 to TRBJ1-6; D is undetermined. Germline lookup yields CDR1 GTSNPN and CDR2 SVGIG (reference sequence). The V gene lost 3 bases and the J gene lost 5 bases, with 8 bases spanning the gap. CDR3 length: 13 amino acids. CDR3 in DNA: TGTGCCTGGAGGGGGTCGCATAATTCACCCCTCCACTTT. Protein: CAWRGSHNSPLHF. The full variable domain, with the rest looked up from reference TRBV30 and TRBJ1-6, is SQTIHQWPATLVQPVGSPLSLECTVEGTSNPNLYWYRQAAGRGLQLLFYSVGIGQISSEVPQNLSASRPQDRQFILSSKKLLLSDSGFYLCAWRGSHNSPLHFGNGTRLTVT.

The V call is TRBV9, the J call TRBJ2-3; 8 bases map to TRBD2. Trimming removed 6 bases from V and 4 bases from J; junction bases left unmatched: 7. The CDR3 has 14 residues. Per germline, CDR1 SGDLS and CDR2 YYNGEE. CDR3 in DNA: TGTGCCAGCACCCGGACTAGCAGATCAGATACGCAGTATTTT. Its translation is CASTRTSRSDTQYF.

CDR3 in DNA: TGCAGTGCCCCCGCCACGGATGAGCAGTTCTTC. Translating gives CSAPATDEQFF. The rearrangement links TRBV20-1 to TRBJ2-1; D not certain. The CDR3 is made up of 11 amino acids. V gave up 6 bases and J gave up 8 bases, with 11 bases separating them. Germline CDR1 is DFQATT and CDR2 is SNEGSKA (reference sequence).

This clone was recorded once. V is TRBV21-1 and J is TRBJ1-3; whether TRBD1, the table's D call, matches the DNA was not checked. TRBV21-1 is deemed a pseudogene. This CDR3 contains 21 residues. The CDR3 DNA reads TGTGCCAGCAGCAAAGCGCACGTCAGGGGGCGAGGTAGGCGCTCTGGAAACACCATATATTTT. It encodes CASSKAHVRGRGRRSGNTIYF.